Below are 5 T cell receptor beta chains sequenced from a single sample in a study of T-cell reconstitution after alpha-beta-depleted transplantation in children. Library preparation (for TCRbeta) was performed with unique molecular identifiers. TCRdb redid the calling of the PCR reads with MiXCR, one entry per CDR3 protein. The table records fewer than 700,000 distinct CDR3 sequences, approximately 12% of them present only once. The sample consisted of PBMCs, mostly from graft donor cells, taken 360 days after TCRalphabeta/CD19-depleted stem cell transplant. These receptors were obtained from a male patient younger than 18 who had a stem cell transplant for acute myeloid leukemia, so the T cells may come from the graft donor.

This clonotype has more than one count but fewer than ten. This CDR3 reads CSVAIGSTDTQYF. CDR3 nucleotides: TGCAGCGTCGCCATCGGTAGCACAGATACGCAGTATTTT. This chain uses TRBV29-1 with TRBJ2-3; D gene ambiguous. Germline lookup yields CDR1 SQVTM and CDR2 ANQGSEA. The CDR3 totals 13 residues. Trimming left V 6 bases short and J 0 bases short, with 10 bases between.

This chain connects TRBV6-2 or TRBV6-3 to TRBJ2-1, with TRBD2 matching 13 bases. Unmatched junction bases numbered 9, after V lost 2 bases and J lost 5 bases. From germline, CDR1 is MNHEY and CDR2 SVGEGT. The CDR3 spans 18 residues. CDR3 nucleotide sequence: TGTGCCAGCAGTTACCCCTTTCGACTAGCGGGAGGCCACAATGAGCAGTTCTTC. It codes for CASSYPFRLAGGHNEQFF.

This clonotype was detected a few times. The V call is TRBV6-2 or TRBV6-3, the J call TRBJ2-3, with 7 bases that match TRBD2. Germline lookup yields CDR1 MNHEY and CDR2 SVGEGT. The CDR3 has 14 amino acids. With 8 bases clipped from V and 0 bases from J, the junction kept 5 bases outside the gene matches. CDR3 nucleotide sequence: TGTGCCAGCGCGCTAGCGGCTAGCACAGATACGCAGTATTTT. It yields the protein CASALAASTDTQYF.

This clonotype was observed a handful of times. V usage is TRBV20-1 and J usage is TRBJ2-7; the match to TRBD1 covers 8 bases. J gave up 5 bases and V 6 bases, and 12 bases lay outside the gene matches. The CDR3 sequence is 14 residues long. Germline V gene lookup returns CDR1 DFQATT and CDR2 SNEGSKA (reference sequence). In DNA, the CDR3 is TGCAGTGCCCGTCGAGGACAGGGATCAAACGAGCAGTACTTC. Protein: CSARRGQGSNEQYF.

This clonotype appeared a few times. This rearrangement joins TRBV18 to TRBJ2-7; unclear D gene. CDR1 is KGHSH and CDR2 is LQKENI in the germline V gene. The CDR3 is 13 amino acids. V lost 10 bases, J lost 2 bases, and 15 bases lay in between. CDR3 protein: CATCPDTAYEQYF. For the CDR3, the DNA is TGTGCCACCTGCCCAGACACCGCCTACGAGCAGTACTTC. Together with reference TRBV18 and TRBJ2-7, the CDR3 gives the full variable domain: NAGVMQNPRHLVRRRGQEARLRCSPMKGHSHVYWYRQLPEEGLKFMVYLQKENIIDESGMPKERFSAEFPKEGPSILRIQQVVRGDSAAYFCATCPDTAYEQYFGPGTRLTVT.